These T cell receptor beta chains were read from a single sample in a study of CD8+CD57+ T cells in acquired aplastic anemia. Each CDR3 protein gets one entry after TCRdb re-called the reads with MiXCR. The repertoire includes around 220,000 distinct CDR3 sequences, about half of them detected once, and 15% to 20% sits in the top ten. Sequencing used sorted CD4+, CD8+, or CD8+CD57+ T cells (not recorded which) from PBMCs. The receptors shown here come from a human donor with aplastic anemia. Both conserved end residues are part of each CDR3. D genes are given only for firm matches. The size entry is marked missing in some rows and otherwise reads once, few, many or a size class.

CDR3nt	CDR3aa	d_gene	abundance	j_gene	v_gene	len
TGTGCCAGCAGCCCCCCGACAGTTGAAAAACTGTTTTTT	CASSPPTVEKLFF	-	-	TRBJ1-4	TRBV2	13
TGTGCCAGCAGTGAAATGCGGGATACGCAGTATTTT	CASSEMRDTQYF	-	many	TRBJ2-3	TRBV28	12
TGTGCCATGAGTGAGGTTGGGGGGAACTATGGCTACACCTTC	CAMSEVGGNYGYTF	-	-	TRBJ1-2	TRBV10-3	14
TGTGCCACCAGCAGAGGGGGGGCGCAGGGAAACACCATATATTTT	CATSRGGAQGNTIYF	-	many	TRBJ1-3	TRBV15	15
TGTGCCACCAGTGATGTGACTAGCTACGAGCAGTACTTC	CATSDVTSYEQYF	-	-	TRBJ2-7	TRBV24-1	13
TGTGCTAGCAGGACAGGGCCTTACACCGGGGAGCTGTTTTTT	CASRTGPYTGELFF	TRBD1	-	TRBJ2-2	TRBV7-7	14
TGTGCCAGCAGTTTATTCCAAGAGACCCAGTACTTC	CASSLFQETQYF	-	few	TRBJ2-5	TRBV28	12
TGTGCCAGCAGCCCAAACGGACAGGGAGGGTCCTACAATGAGCAGTTCTTC	CASSPNGQGGSYNEQFF	-	-	TRBJ2-1	TRBV25-1	17
TGTGCCAGCAGTGCGACCGGGACGGGTTATGGCTACACCTTC	CASSATGTGYGYTF	-	once	TRBJ1-2	TRBV6-2/TRBV6-3	14
TGCGCCAGCAGCCTAATACAGGGGGACTATCAGCCCCAGCATTTT	CASSLIQGDYQPQHF	TRBD1	many	TRBJ1-5	TRBV4-1	15
TGTGCTAGTGCCAAGACAGGGGCTGGCTACACCTTC	CASAKTGAGYTF	TRBD1	-	TRBJ1-2	TRBV12-3/TRBV12-4	12
TGCAGTGCTTTGAGCGGGGTGGGTTCGATGGATGAGCAGTTCTTC	CSALSGVGSMDEQFF	TRBD2	-	TRBJ2-1	TRBV20-1	15
TGTGCCAGCAGGCTGGTGTTACAGGCAAGAAACACTGAAGCTTTCTTT	CASRLVLQARNTEAFF	-	few	TRBJ1-1	TRBV5-4	16
TGTGCCACCAGTGATTTGGGCCGAAACTATGGCTACACCTTC	CATSDLGRNYGYTF	-	many	TRBJ1-2	TRBV24-1	14
TGTGCCAGCAGCCAGGCTGAGCAGACCCAGTACTTC	CASSQAEQTQYF	-	-	TRBJ2-5	TRBV3-2	12
TGCGCCAGCAGCCAAGCTAACTATGGCTACACCTTC	CASSQANYGYTF	-	many	TRBJ1-2	TRBV4-1	12
TGTGCCAGCAGAACAGGGGTCCTAATGAACACTGAAGCTTTCTTT	CASRTGVLMNTEAFF	TRBD1	-	TRBJ1-1	TRBV2	15
TGTGCCAGTACCAAACAGCTGTTCTCTGGAAACACCATATATTTT	CASTKQLFSGNTIYF	-	many	TRBJ1-3	TRBV19	15
TGTGCCAGCAGCTTAGCCGCTGGTCAGGGCCACGAGCAGTACTTC	CASSLAAGQGHEQYF	-	-	TRBJ2-7	TRBV7-2	15
TGTGCCAGCAGTCCGCCGGGCGGGGGGCACCAACTAGCCAAAAACATTCAGTACTTC	CASSPPGGGHQLAKNIQYF	TRBD2	few	TRBJ2-4	TRBV6-5	19
TGTGCCAGTAGAGACGATACAGGACACCTTGGCTATGGCTACACCTTC	CASRDDTGHLGYGYTF	-	-	TRBJ1-2	TRBV19	16
TGTGCCACCAGTGATCTCACGCAAAGGACAGGGGTTAATGAAAAACTGTTTTTT	CATSDLTQRTGVNEKLFF	TRBD1	-	TRBJ1-4	TRBV24-1	18
TGTGCCAGCAGCAAGCAGACCGAATCTGCGTATAATTCACCCCTCCACTTT	CASSKQTESAYNSPLHF	-	many	TRBJ1-6	TRBV7-9	17
TGTGCCAGCAGCTTAGGGGGACAGGTAGGCGGTCAGCCCCAGCATTTT	CASSLGGQVGGQPQHF	TRBD1	many	TRBJ1-5	TRBV7-8	16
TGTGCCATCACGGGGGGGCGAGACAACACTGAAGCTTTCTTT	CAITGGRDNTEAFF	-	few	TRBJ1-1	TRBV10-3	14
TGTGCCAGCAGCGTAGCCCCAGCTCCCACAGATACGCAGTATTTT	CASSVAPAPTDTQYF	-	-	TRBJ2-3	TRBV13	15
TGTGCCAGCAGCCCCCGGACCGGGACAGGGTTCCACGAGCAGTACTTC	CASSPRTGTGFHEQYF	TRBD1	many	TRBJ2-7	TRBV7-6	16
TGTGCCAGCAGTTACGATTGGGGGGCAACTAATGAAAAACTGTTTTTT	CASSYDWGATNEKLFF	-	-	TRBJ1-4	TRBV6-6	16
TGTGCCACCAGCAGCCCCACGGCTGGCTACACCTTC	CATSSPTAGYTF	-	-	TRBJ1-2	TRBV15	12
TGCAGTGCAACCCGGGACAGTGTCCCCTACGAGCAGTACTTC	CSATRDSVPYEQYF	TRBD1	-	TRBJ2-7	TRBV20-1	14
TGTGCCAGCAGTGAAATTGGAGGGTGGCTGTTTTTT	CASSEIGGWLFF	-	-	TRBJ1-4	TRBV6-1	12
TGTGCCACCAGCATTCCTCGGGGTACCGGGGAGCTGTTTTTT	CATSIPRGTGELFF	-	-	TRBJ2-2	TRBV15	14
TGTGCCACCGGGGCAGATAGCAATCAGCCCCAGCATTTT	CATGADSNQPQHF	-	-	TRBJ1-5	TRBV15	13
TGCAGTGCTAGAGAAAGCCTCAGGTTCGACAGACTCACAGATACGCAGTATTTT	CSARESLRFDRLTDTQYF	-	many	TRBJ2-3	TRBV20-1	18
TGTGCCAGCAGCATTCTAGCGGGGAACAACAATGAGCAGTTCTTC	CASSILAGNNNEQFF	TRBD2	many	TRBJ2-1	TRBV5-8	15